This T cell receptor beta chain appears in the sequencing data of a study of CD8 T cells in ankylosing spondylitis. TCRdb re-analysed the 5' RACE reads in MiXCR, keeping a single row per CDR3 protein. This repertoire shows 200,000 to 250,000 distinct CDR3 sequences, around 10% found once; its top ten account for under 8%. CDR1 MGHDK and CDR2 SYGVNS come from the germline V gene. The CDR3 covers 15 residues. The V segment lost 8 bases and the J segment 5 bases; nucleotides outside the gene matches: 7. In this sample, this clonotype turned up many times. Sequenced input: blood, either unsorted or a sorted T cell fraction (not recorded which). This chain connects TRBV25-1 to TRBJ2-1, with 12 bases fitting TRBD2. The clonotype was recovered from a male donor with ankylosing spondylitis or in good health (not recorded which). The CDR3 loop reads CASSTSSGGDNEQFF. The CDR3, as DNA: TGTGCCAGCTCCACATCTAGCGGGGGGGACAATGAGCAGTTCTTC.